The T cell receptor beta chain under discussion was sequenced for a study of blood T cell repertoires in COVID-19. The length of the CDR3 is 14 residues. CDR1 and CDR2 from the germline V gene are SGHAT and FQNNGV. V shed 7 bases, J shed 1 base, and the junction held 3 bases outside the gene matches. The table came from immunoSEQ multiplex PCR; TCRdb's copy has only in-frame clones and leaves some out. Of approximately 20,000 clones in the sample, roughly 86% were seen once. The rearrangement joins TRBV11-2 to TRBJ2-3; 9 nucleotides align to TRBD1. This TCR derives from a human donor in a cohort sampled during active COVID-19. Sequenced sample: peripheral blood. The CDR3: CASNRDRGTDTQYF. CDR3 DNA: TGTGCCAGCAACCGGGACAGGGGCACAGATACGCAGTATTTT.